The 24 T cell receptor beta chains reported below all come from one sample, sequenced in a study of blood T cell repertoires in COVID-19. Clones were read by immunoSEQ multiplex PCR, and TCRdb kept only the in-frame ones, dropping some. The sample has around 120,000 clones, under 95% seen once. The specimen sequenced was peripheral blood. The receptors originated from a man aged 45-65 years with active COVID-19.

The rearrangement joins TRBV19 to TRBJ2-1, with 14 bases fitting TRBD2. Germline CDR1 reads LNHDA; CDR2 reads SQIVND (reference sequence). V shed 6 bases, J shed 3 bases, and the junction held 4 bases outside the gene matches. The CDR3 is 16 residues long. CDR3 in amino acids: CASRGTSGSFYNEQFF. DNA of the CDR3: TGTGCCAGTAGAGGGACTAGCGGGAGTTTCTACAATGAGCAGTTCTTC. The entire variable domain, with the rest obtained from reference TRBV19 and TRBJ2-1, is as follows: DGGITQSPKYLFRKEGQNVTLSCEQNLNHDAMYWYRQDPGQGLRLIYYSQIVNDFQKGDIAEGYSVSREKKESFPLTVTSAQKNPTAFYLCASRGTSGSFYNEQFFGPGTRLTVL.

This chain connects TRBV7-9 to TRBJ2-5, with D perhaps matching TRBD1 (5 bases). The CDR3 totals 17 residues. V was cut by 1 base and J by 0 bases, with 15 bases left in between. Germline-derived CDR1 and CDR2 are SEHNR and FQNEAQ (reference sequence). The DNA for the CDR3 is TGTGCCAGCAGCTTAGACCCCAGGGTTAGGTACCAAGAGACCCAGTACTTC. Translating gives CASSLDPRVRYQETQYF.

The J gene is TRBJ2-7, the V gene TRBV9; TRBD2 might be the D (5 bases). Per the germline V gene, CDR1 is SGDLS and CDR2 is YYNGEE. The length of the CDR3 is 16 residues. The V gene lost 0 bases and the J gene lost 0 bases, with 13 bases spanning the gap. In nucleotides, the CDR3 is TGTGCCAGCAGCGTAGATCCGGGGTCGAGCTCCTACGAGCAGTACTTC. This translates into CASSVDPGSSSYEQYF.

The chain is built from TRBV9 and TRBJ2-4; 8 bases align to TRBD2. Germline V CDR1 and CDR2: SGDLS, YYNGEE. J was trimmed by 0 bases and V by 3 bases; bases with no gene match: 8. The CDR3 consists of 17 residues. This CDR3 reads CASSAGGEVSAKNIQYF. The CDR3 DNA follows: TGTGCCAGCAGCGCCGGGGGGGAGGTTTCAGCCAAAAACATTCAGTACTTC.

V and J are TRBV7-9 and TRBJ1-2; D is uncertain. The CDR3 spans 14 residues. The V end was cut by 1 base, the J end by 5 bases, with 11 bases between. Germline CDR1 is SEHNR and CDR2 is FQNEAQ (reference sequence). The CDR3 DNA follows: TGTGCCAGCAGCTTAGAAGGGAGCGGATATGGCTACACCTTC. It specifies CASSLEGSGYGYTF. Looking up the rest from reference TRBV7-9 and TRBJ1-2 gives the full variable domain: DTGVSQNPRHKITKRGQNVTFRCDPISEHNRLYWYRQTLGQGPEFLTYFQNEAQLEKSRLLSDRFSAERPKGSFSTLEIQRTEQGDSAMYLCASSLEGSGYGYTFGSGTRLTVV.

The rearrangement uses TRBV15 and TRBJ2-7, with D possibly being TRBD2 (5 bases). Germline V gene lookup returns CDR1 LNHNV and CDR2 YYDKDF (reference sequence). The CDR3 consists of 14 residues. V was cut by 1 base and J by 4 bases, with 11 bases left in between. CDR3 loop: CATSRAPGWYEQYF. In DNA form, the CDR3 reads TGTGCCACCAGCAGAGCTCCGGGATGGTACGAGCAGTACTTC.

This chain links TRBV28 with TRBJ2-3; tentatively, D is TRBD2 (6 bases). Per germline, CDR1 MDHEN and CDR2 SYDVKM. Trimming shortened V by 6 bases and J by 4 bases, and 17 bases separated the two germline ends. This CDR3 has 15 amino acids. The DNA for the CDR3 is TGTGCCAGCAGCCGAAAGCCCGGGAGTGCAGATACGCAGTATTTT. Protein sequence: CASSRKPGSADTQYF. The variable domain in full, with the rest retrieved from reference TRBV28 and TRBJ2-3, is DVKVTQSSRYLVKRTGEKVFLECVQDMDHENMFWYRQDPGLGLRLIYFSYDVKMKEKGDIPEGYSVSREKKERFSLILESASTNQTSMYLCASSRKPGSADTQYFGPGTRLTVL.

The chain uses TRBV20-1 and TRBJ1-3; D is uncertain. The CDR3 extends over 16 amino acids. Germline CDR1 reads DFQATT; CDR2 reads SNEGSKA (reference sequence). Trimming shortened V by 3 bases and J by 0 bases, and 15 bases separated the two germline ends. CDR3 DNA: TGCAGTGCTAGTTCTGGTCAGGCCCGCTCTGGAAACACCATATATTTT. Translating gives CSASSGQARSGNTIYF.

CDR3 in DNA: TGTGCTAGTGGCCTATCAACCTCCTACGAGCAGTACTTC. Translated, it gives CASGLSTSYEQYF. This chain uses TRBV12-5 with TRBJ2-7; D remains ambiguous. Trimming pared 6 bases from V and 0 bases from J, leaving 9 bases between. The CDR3 runs to 13 residues. Germline loops: CDR1 LGHNT, CDR2 FRNRAP.

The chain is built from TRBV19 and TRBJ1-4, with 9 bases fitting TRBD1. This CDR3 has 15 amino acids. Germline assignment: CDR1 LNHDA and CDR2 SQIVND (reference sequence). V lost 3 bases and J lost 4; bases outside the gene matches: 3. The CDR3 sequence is CASSIGTGRNEKLFF. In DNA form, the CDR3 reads TGTGCCAGTAGTATTGGGACAGGGCGTAATGAAAAACTGTTTTTT. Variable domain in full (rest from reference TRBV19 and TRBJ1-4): DGGITQSPKYLFRKEGQNVTLSCEQNLNHDAMYWYRQDPGQGLRLIYYSQIVNDFQKGDIAEGYSVSREKKESFPLTVTSAQKNPTAFYLCASSIGTGRNEKLFFGSGTQLSVL.

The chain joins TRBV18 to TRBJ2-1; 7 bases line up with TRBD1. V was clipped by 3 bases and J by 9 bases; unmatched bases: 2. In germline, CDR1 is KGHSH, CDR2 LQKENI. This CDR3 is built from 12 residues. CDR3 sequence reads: CASSPDRIEQFF. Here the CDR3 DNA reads TGTGCCAGCTCACCGGACAGGATTGAGCAGTTCTTC.

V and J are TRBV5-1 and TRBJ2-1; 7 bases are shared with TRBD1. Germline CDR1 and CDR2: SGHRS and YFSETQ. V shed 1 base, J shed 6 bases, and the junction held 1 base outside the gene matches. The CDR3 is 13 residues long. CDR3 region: CASSLTGVNEQFF. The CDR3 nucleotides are TGCGCCAGCAGCTTGACAGGGGTCAATGAGCAGTTCTTC.

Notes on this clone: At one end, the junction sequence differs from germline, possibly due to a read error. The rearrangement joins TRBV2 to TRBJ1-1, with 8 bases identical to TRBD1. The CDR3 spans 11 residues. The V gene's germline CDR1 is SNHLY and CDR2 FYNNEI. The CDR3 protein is CASFGQGEGDF. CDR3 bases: TGTGCCAGCTTCGGACAGGGCGAGGGAGACTTT.

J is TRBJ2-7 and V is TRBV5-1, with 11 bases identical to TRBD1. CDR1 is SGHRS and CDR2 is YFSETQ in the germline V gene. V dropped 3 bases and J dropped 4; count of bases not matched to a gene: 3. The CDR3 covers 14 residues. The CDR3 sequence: CASSWTGGVYEQYF. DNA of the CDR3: TGCGCCAGCAGCTGGACAGGGGGCGTTTACGAGCAGTACTTC.

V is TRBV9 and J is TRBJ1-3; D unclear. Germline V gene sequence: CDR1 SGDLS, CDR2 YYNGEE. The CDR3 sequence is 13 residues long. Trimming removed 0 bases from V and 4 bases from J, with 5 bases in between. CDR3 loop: CASSVDLGNTIYF. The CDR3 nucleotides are TGTGCCAGCAGCGTAGATCTGGGAAACACCATATATTTT.

The CDR3 region has the DNA TGTGCCAGCAGCTTGGATCCTAGCGGGGGCCTCACAGATACGCAGTATTTT. Its translation is CASSLDPSGGLTDTQYF. This chain uses TRBV5-5 with TRBJ2-3; 10 bases are shared with TRBD2. V was pared by 0 bases and J by 2 bases, with 6 bases of the junction left unmatched. CDR3 length: 17 residues. Germline CDR1 SGHKS, CDR2 YYEKEE (reference sequence).

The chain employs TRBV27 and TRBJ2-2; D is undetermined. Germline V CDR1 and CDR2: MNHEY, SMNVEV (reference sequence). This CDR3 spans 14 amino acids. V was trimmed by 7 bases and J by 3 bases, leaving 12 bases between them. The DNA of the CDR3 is TGTGCCAGCAATAATGGCCTTCACACCGGGGAGCTGTTTTTT. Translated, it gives CASNNGLHTGELFF.

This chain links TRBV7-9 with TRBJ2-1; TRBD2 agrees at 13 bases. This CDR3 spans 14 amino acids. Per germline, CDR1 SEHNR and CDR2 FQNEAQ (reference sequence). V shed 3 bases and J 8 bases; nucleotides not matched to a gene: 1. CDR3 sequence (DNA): TGTGCCAGCAGCTTGGGACTAGCGGGACATGAGCAGTTCTTC. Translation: CASSLGLAGHEQFF.

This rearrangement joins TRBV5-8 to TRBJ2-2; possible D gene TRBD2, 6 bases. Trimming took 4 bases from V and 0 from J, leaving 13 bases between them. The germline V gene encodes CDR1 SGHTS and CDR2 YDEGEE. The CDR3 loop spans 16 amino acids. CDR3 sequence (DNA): TGTGCCAGCAGCGTCGTAGCGGCTCCGAACACCGGGGAGCTGTTTTTT. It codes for CASSVVAAPNTGELFF.

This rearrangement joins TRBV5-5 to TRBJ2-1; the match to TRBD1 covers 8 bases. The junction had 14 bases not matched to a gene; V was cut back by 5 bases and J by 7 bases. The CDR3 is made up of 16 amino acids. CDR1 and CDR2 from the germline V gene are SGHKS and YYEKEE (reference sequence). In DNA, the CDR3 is TGTGCCAGCAGTCCTTACGGACAGGGTATAGTGAATGAGCAGTTCTTC. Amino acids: CASSPYGQGIVNEQFF. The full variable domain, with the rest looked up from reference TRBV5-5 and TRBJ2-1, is DAGVTQSPTHLIKTRGQQVTLRCSPISGHKSVSWYQQVLGQGPQFIFQYYEKEERGRGNFPDRFSARQFPNYSSELNVNALLLGDSALYLCASSPYGQGIVNEQFFGPGTRLTVL.

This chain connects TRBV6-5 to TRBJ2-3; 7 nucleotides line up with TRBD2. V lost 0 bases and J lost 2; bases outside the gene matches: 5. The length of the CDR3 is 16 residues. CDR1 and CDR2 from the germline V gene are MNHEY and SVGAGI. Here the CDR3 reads CASSYSASGITDTQYF. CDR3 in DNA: TGTGCCAGCAGTTACTCTGCTAGCGGTATCACAGATACGCAGTATTTT.

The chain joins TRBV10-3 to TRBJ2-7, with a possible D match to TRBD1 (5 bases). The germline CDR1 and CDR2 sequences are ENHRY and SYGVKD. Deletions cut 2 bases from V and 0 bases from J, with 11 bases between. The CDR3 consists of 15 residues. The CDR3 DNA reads TGTGCCATCAGTGAGGGGGCAGTGAGCTCCTACGAGCAGTACTTC. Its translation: CAISEGAVSSYEQYF.

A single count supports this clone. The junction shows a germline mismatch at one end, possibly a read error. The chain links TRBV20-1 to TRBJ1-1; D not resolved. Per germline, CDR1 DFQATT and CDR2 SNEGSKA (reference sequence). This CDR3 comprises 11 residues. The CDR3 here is CSARDYTEAFF. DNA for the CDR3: TGCAGTGCTAGAGATTACACCGAAGCTTTCTTT.

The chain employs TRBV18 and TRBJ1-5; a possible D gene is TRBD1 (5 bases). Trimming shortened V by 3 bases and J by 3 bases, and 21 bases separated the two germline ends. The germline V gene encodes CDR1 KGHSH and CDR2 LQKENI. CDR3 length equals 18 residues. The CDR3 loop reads CASSPLLSDKNFNQPQHF. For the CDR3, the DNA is TGTGCCAGCTCACCCCTCCTGTCGGACAAGAACTTCAATCAGCCCCAGCATTTT.